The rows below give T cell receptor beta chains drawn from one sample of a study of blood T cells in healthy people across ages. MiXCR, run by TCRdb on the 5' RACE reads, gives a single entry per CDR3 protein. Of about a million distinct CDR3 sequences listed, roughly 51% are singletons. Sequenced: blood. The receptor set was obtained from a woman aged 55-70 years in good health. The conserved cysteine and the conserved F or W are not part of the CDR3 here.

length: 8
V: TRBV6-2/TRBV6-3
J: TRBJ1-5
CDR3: AIGVQPQH

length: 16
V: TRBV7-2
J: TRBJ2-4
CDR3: ASSLARVPLGAKNIQY

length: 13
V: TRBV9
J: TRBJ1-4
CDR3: ASSAYDSANEKLF

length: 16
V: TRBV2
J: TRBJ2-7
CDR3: ASRAVAGVRDPDYEQY

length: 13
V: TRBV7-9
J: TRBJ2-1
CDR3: ASSLTGGGKNEQF

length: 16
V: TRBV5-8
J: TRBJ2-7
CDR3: ASSVPGAGSQGLYEQY

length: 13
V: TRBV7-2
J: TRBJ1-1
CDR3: ASSPQTGQNTEAF

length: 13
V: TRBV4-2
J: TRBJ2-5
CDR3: ASSPSLAEKETQY

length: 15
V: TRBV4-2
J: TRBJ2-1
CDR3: ASSQPGQGISYNEQF

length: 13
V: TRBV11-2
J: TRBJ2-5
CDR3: ASSPSGRVKETQY

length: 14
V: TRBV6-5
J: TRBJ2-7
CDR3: ASSYSIPDSPYEQY

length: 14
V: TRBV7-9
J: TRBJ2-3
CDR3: ASSPGTITSTDTQY

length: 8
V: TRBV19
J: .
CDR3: AITVETQY

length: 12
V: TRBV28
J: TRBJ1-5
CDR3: ASSFWAGNQPQH

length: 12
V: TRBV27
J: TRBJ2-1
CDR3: ASKAISRYNEQF

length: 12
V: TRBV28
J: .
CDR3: ASRNMGQSGTQY

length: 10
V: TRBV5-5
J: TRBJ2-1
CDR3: ASSLGRREQF

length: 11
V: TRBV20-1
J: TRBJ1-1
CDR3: SARAPGATEAF

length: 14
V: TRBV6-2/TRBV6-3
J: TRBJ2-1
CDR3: ASSPAERNSYNEQF

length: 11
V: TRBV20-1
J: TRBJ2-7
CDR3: SARGLASYEQY

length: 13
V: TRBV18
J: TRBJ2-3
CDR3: ASSQDRGPTDTQY

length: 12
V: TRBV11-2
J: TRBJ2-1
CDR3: ASSPRWGYNEQF

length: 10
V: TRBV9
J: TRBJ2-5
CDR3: ASSVGITEQY

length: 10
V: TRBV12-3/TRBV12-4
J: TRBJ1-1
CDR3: ASRGTGTEAF

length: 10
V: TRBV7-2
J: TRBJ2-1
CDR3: ASSLVGPEQF

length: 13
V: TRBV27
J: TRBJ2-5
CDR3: ASSLHSGSQETQY

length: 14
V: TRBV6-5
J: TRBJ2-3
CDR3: ASRDRGLAGGGAQY

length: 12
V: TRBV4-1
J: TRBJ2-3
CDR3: ASSRWDRTDTQY

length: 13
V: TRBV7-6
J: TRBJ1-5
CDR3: ASSLAGGPGQPQH

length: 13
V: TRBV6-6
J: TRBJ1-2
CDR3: ASSYLERNHYGYT

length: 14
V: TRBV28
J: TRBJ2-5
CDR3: ASAQVTPLIGETQY

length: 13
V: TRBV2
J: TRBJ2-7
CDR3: ASKDRDLGSYEQY

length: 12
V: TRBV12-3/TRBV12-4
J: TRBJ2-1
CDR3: ASSTPDRGGSQF

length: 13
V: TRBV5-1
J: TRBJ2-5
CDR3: ASSLVDGTRETQY

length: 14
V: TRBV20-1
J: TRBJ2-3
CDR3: SARTTGTGGADTQY

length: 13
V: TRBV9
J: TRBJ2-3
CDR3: ASSVNPSSTDTQY

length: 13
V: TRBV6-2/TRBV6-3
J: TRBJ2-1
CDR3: ASSYSGGTYNEQF

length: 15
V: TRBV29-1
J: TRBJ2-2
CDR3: SVAQGLTAIHSGELF